These 13 T cell receptor beta chains were all obtained from the same sample, sequenced in a study of cytomegalovirus exposure and HLA in healthy donors. Use of 60 Vbeta and 13 Jbeta primers characterized the PCR. The method was immunoSEQ multiplex PCR; TCRdb's version includes in-frame clones alone and lacks a portion of them. The sample totals about 25,000 clones. The sequenced material came from PBMCs. Receptors were obtained from a male donor in good health and CMV-seropositive.

The chain couples TRBV2 to TRBJ2-7, with 11 bases fitting TRBD2. In germline, CDR1 is SNHLY, CDR2 FYNNEI. Trimming took 4 bases from V and 7 from J; bases not matched to a gene: 6. The CDR3 length is 14 residues. CDR3 sequence: CASSATSGVGEQYF. Written as DNA, the CDR3 is TGTGCCAGCAGTGCGACTAGCGGGGTGGGTGAGCAGTACTTC.

CDR3 DNA: TGTGCCAGCAGTGAACCTAGCGGGAGTAAACCCGGGGAGCTGTTTTTT. As protein: CASSEPSGSKPGELFF. V and J are TRBV6-1 and TRBJ2-2; 10 positions match TRBD2. Germline CDR1 MNHNS, CDR2 SASEGT. With V trimmed by 2 bases and J by 6 bases, 6 bases remained unmatched. The CDR3 runs 16 residues.

This chain links TRBV10-3 with TRBJ1-5, with a tentative D call TRBD1 (6 bases). Germline V gene sequence: CDR1 ENHRY, CDR2 SYGVKD. The CDR3 length is 14 residues. Trimming took off 5 bases at V and 5 bases at J, with 13 bases between the two ends. The CDR3 coding sequence is TGTGCCATCAGTCCTACAGGGCCTCATCAGCCCCAGCATTTT. This translates into CAISPTGPHQPQHF.

The gene calls are TRBV30 and TRBJ1-1; D gene unclear. This CDR3 contains 13 residues. CDR1 is GTSNPN, CDR2 SVGIG, per germline (reference sequence). Trimming removed 0 bases from V and 0 bases from J, with 5 bases in between. CDR3 loop: CAWSVTVNTEAFF. The CDR3 DNA sequence: TGTGCCTGGAGTGTAACAGTGAACACTGAAGCTTTCTTT.

The chain combines TRBV5-1 with TRBJ2-3; D remains unclear. Trimming stripped 2 bases from V and 1 base from J, with 11 bases between. The CDR3 contains 15 residues. Germline CDR1 reads SGHRS; CDR2 reads YFSETQ. CDR3 nucleotides: TGCGCCAGCAGCTTTGAGGATCCCGGCACAGATACGCAGTATTTT. Its translation: CASSFEDPGTDTQYF.

This chain connects TRBV7-3 to TRBJ1-2, with D tentatively TRBD1 (6 bases). The CDR3 spans 13 residues. V was shortened by 2 bases and J by 11 bases, with 15 bases between the two germline ends. CDR1 is SGHTA, CDR2 FQGTGA, per germline. The CDR3 sequence: CASSLRQGTAYTF. The CDR3 DNA sequence: TGTGCCAGCAGCTTACGTCAGGGGACCGCATACACCTTC. Supplemented by reference TRBV7-3 and TRBJ1-2, the full variable domain reads GAGVSQTPSNKVTEKGKYVELRCDPISGHTALYWYRQSLGQGPEFLIYFQGTGAADDSGLPNDRFFAVRPEGSVSTLKIQRTERGDSAVYLCASSLRQGTAYTFGSGTRLTVV.

The chain combines TRBV30 with TRBJ1-3; D is unclear. Germline loops: CDR1 GTSNPN, CDR2 SVGIG (reference sequence). The ends were cut back, 1 base at V and 4 bases at J, with 11 bases in the middle. There are 14 residues in the CDR3. CDR3 nucleotide sequence: TGTGCCTGGAGTGCTGGGCTACCAGGAAACACCATATATTTT. Translating gives CAWSAGLPGNTIYF.

J is TRBJ1-2 and V is TRBV30; 11 bases match TRBD1. CDR1 is GTSNPN and CDR2 is SVGIG in the germline V gene (reference sequence). This CDR3 contains 12 residues. Germline trimming cut 8 bases from V and 6 bases from J; bases unmatched to any gene: 5. The chain's CDR3 is CARGTGGNGYTF. CDR3 DNA sequence: TGTGCCCGCGGGACAGGGGGGAATGGCTACACCTTC.

CDR3 nucleotide sequence: TGTGCCAGCAGTTTAAGTCCCGGGGGAGGAAACATTCAGTACTTC. It encodes CASSLSPGGGNIQYF. The gene calls are TRBV28 and TRBJ2-4; D might be TRBD2 (6 bases). Trimming stripped 2 bases from V and 6 bases from J, with 14 bases between. The CDR3 spans 15 residues. CDR1 is MDHEN and CDR2 is SYDVKM in the germline V gene.

This sequence joins TRBV30 and TRBJ2-7; D might be TRBD1 (6 bases). Trimming cost V 5 bases and J 6 bases, with 14 bases left between them. Germline V lookup: CDR1 GTSNPN, CDR2 SVGIG (reference sequence). This CDR3 is 12 amino acids long. DNA for the CDR3: TGTGCCTGGGGGGTTTTGGACAGCGAGCAGTACTTC. Translated, it gives CAWGVLDSEQYF. Supplemented by reference TRBV30 and TRBJ2-7, the full variable domain reads SQTIHQWPATLVQPVGSPLSLECTVEGTSNPNLYWYRQAAGRGLQLLFYSVGIGQISSEVPQNLSASRPQDRQFILSSKKLLLSDSGFYLCAWGVLDSEQYFGPGTRLTVT.

This chain uses TRBV4-2 with TRBJ2-7; 9 nucleotides agree with TRBD2. CDR3 length: 16 amino acids. The trim removed 2 bases at V and 3 bases at J, leaving 8 bases unmatched. Per the germline V gene, CDR1 is LGHNA and CDR2 is YNFKEQ. The CDR3: CASSQIAGATIYEQYF. As DNA, the CDR3 is TGTGCCAGCAGCCAAATAGCGGGGGCGACTATCTACGAGCAGTACTTC.

V is TRBV30 and J is TRBJ2-5; 9 bases fit TRBD1. Per germline, CDR1 GTSNPN and CDR2 SVGIG (reference sequence). This CDR3 is built from 14 residues. V shed 2 bases, J shed 5 bases, and the junction held 6 bases outside the gene matches. This CDR3 reads CAWSHNRGPETQYF. In DNA form, the CDR3 reads TGTGCCTGGAGTCACAACAGGGGGCCGGAGACCCAGTACTTC.

V usage is TRBV5-1 and J usage is TRBJ1-2; TRBD1 aligns across 9 bases. The V gene end was trimmed by 2 bases and the J gene end by 8 bases; junction bases not matched to a gene: 13. Germline V gene lookup returns CDR1 SGHRS and CDR2 YFSETQ. CDR3 length: 16 residues. As DNA, the CDR3 is TGCGCCAGCAGCTTTCGGACAGGGGTGTCCGGACTAGGCTACACCTTC. This translates into CASSFRTGVSGLGYTF.